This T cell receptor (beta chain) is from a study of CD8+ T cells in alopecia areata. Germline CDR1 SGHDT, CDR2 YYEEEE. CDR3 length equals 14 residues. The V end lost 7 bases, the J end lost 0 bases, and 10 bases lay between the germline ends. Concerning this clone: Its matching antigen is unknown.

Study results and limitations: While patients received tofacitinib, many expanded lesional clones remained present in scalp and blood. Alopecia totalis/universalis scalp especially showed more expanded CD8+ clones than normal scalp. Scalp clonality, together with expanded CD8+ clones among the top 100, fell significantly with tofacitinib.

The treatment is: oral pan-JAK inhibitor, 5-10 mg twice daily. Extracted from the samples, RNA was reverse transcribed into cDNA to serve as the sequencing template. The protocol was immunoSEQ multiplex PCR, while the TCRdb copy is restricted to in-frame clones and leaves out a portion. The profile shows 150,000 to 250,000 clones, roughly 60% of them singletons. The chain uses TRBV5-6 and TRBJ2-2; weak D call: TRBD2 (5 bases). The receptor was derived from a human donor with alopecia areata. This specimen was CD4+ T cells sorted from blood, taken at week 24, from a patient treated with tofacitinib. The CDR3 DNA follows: TGTGCCAGCTGGAAGGGAGCGAACACCGGGGAGCTGTTTTTT. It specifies CASWKGANTGELFF. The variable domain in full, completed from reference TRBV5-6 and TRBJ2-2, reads DAGVTQSPTHLIKTRGQQVTLRCSPKSGHDTVSWYQQALGQGPQFIFQYYEEEERQRGNFPDRFSGHQFPNYSSELNVNALLLGDSALYLCASWKGANTGELFFGEGSRLTVL.